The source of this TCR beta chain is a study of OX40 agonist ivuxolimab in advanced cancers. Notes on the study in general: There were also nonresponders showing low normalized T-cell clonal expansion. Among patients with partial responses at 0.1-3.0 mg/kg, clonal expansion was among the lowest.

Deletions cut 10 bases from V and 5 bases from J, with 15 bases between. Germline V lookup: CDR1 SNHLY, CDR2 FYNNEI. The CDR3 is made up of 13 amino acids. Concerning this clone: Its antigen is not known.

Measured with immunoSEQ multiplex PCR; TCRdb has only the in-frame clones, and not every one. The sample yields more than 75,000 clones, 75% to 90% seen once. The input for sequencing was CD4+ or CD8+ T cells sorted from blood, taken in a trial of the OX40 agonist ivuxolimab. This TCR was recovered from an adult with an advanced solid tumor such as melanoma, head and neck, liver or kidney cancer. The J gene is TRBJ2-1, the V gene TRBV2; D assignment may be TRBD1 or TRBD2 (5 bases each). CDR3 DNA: TGTGCCACCGGGGACGGGCAGAACAATGAGCAGTTCTTC. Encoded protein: CATGDGQNNEQFF.